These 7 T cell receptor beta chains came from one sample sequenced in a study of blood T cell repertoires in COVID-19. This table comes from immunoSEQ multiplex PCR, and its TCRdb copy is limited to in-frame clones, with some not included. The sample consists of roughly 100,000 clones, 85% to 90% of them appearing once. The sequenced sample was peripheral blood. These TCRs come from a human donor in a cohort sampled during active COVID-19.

The CDR3 nucleotides are TGTGCTAGTGGTTTGGTACTCGATAGCCAAGAGACCCAGTACTTC. Translating it yields CASGLVLDSQETQYF. The chain joins TRBV12-5 to TRBJ2-5; D ambiguous. Trimming left V 0 bases short and J 1 base short, with 9 bases between. The CDR3 is 15 amino acids. In germline, CDR1 is LGHNT, CDR2 FRNRAP. Full variable domain (missing parts from reference TRBV12-5 and TRBJ2-5): DARVTQTPRHKVTEMGQEVTMRCQPILGHNTVFWYRQTMMQGLELLAYFRNRAPLDDSGMPKDRFSAEMPDATLATLKIQPSEPRDSAVYFCASGLVLDSQETQYFGPGTRLLVL.

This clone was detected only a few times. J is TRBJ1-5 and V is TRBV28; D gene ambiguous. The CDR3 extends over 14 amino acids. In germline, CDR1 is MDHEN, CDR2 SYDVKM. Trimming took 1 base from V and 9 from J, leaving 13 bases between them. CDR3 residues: CASSLFGQMVPQHF. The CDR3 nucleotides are TGTGCCAGCAGTTTATTTGGGCAAATGGTGCCCCAGCATTTT.

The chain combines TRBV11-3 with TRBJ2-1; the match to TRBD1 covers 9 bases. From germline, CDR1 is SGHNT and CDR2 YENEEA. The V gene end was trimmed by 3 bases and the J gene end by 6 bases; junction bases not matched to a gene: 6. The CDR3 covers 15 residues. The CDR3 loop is CASSFLQGAINEQFF. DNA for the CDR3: TGTGCCAGCAGCTTCCTACAGGGGGCAATCAATGAGCAGTTCTTC.

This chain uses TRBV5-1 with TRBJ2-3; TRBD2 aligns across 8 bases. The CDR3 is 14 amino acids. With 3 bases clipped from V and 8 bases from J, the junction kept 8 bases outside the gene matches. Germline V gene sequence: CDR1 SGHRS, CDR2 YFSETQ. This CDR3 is CASSSGTSEGTQYF. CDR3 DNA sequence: TGCGCCAGCAGCTCCGGGACTAGTGAGGGTACGCAGTATTTT.

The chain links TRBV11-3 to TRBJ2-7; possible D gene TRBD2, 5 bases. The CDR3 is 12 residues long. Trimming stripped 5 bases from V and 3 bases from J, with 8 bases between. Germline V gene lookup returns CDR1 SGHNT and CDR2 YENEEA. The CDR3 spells CASSRRGYEQYF. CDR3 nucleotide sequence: TGTGCCAGCAGCCGCCGGGGCTACGAGCAGTACTTC. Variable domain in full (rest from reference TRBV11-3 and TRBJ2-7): EAGVVQSPRYKIIEKKQPVAFWCNPISGHNTLYWYLQNLGQGPELLIRYENEEAVDDSQLPKDRFSAERLKGVDSTLKIQPAELGDSAVYLCASSRRGYEQYFGPGTRLTVT.

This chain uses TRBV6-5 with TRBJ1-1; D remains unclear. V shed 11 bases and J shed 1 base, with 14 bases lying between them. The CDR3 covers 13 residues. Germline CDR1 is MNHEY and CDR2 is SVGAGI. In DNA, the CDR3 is TGTGCCCAGCGAGGTAGTGGGAACACTGAAGCTTTCTTT. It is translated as CAQRGSGNTEAFF.

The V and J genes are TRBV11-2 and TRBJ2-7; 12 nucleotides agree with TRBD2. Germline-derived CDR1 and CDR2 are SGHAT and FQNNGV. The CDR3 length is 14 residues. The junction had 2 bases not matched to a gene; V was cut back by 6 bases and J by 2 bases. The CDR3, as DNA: TGTGCCAGCAGGAGACTAGCGGGAGCCTACGAGCAGTACTTC. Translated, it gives CASRRLAGAYEQYF.